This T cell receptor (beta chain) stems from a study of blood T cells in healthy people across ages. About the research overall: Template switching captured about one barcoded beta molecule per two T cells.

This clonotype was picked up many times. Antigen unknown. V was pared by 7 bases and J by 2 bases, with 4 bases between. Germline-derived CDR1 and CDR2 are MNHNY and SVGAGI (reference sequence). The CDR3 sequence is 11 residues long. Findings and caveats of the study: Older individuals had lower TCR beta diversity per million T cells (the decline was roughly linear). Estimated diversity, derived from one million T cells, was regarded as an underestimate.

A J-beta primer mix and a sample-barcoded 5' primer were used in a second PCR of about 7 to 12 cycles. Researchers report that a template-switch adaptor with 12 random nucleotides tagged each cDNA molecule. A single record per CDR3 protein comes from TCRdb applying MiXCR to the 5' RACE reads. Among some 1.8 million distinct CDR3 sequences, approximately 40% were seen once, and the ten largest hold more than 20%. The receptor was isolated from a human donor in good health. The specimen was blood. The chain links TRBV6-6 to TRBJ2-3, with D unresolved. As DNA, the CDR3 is TGTGCCAGCACCAACACAGATACGCAGTATTTT. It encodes CASTNTDTQYF.